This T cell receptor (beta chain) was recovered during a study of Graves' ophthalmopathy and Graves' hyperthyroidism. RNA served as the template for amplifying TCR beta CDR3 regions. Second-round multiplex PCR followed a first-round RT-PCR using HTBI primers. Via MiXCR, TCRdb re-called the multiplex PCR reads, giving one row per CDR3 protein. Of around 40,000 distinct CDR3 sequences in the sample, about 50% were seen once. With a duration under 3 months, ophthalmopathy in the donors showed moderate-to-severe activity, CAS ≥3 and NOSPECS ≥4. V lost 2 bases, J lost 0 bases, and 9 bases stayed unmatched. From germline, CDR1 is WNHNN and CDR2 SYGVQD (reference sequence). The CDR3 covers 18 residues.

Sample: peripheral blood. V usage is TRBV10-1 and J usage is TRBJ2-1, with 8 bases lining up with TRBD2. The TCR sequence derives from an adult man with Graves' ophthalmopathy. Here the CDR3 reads CASSEGLAGTNSYNEQFF. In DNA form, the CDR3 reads TGCGCCAGCAGTGAGGGACTAGCAGGGACGAACTCCTACAATGAGCAGTTCTTC.